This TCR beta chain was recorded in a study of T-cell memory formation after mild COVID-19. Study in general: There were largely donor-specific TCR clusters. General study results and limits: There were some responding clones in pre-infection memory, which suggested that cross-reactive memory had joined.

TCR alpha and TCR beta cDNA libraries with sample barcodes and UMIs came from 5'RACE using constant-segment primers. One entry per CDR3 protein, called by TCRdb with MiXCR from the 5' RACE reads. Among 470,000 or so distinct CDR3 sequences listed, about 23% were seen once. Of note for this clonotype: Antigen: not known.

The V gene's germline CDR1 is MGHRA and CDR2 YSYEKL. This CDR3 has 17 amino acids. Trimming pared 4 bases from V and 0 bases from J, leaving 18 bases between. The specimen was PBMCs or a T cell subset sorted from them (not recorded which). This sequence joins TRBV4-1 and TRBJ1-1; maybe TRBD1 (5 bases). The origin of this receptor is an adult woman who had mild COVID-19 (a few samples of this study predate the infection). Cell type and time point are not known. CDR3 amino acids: CASSPTTEPYMNTEAFF. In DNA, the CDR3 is TGCGCCAGCAGCCCCACGACAGAACCCTACATGAACACTGAAGCTTTCTTT.